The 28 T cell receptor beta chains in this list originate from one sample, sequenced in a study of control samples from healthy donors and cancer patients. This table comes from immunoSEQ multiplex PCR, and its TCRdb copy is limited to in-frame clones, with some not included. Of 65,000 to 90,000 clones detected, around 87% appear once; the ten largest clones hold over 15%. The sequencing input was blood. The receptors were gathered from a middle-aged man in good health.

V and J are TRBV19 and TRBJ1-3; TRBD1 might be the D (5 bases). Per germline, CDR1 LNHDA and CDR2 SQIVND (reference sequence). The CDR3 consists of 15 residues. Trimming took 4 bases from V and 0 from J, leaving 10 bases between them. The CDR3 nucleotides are TGTGCCAGTAGTACCGGACACGTCTCTGGAAACACCATATATTTT. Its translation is CASSTGHVSGNTIYF.

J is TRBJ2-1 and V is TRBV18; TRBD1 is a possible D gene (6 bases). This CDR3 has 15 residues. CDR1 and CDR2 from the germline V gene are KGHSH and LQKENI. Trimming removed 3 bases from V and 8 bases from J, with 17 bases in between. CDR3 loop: CASSPGQKFDDEQFF. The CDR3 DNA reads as TGTGCCAGCTCACCGGGACAAAAGTTTGACGATGAGCAGTTCTTC.

The CDR3 spells CASSPTVNTGELFF. The CDR3 DNA follows: TGCGCCAGCAGCCCGACAGTGAACACCGGGGAGCTGTTTTTT. The V and J genes are TRBV5-1 and TRBJ2-2; the D gene is possibly TRBD1 (5 bases). V was shortened by 4 bases and J by 1 base, with 8 bases between the two germline ends. CDR3 length: 14 amino acids. Germline assignment: CDR1 SGHRS and CDR2 YFSETQ.

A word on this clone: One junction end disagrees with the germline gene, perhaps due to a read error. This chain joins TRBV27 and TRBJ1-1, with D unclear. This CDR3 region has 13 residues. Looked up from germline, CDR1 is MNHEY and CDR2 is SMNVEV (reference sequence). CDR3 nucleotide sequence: TGTGCCAGCAGCATTTTCAGGAACTCTGAAGCTTTCTTT. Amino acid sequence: CASSIFRNSEAFF.

CDR3 sequence: CASSAVGTSSINEQFF. DNA for the CDR3: TGTGCCAGCAGCGCAGTCGGAACTAGCTCCATCAATGAGCAGTTCTTC. The chain has TRBV11-3 and TRBJ2-7; TRBD2 is a possible D gene (6 bases). The DNA end is more similar to TRBJ2-1, so the J call may be wrong. Germline V gives CDR1 SGHNT, CDR2 YENEEA. CDR3 length: 16 amino acids.

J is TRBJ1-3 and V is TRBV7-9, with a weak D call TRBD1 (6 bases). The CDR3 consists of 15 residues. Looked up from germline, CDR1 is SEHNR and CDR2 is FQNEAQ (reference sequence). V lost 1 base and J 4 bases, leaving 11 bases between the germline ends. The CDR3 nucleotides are TGTGCCAGCAGCTTAGTAGGGGGACCCGGAAACACCATATATTTT. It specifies CASSLVGGPGNTIYF.

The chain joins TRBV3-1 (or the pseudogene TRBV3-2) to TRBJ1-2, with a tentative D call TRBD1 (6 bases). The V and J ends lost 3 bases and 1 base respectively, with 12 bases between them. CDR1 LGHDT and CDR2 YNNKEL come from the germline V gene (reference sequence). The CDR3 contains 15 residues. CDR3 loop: CASSQLTGINYGYTF. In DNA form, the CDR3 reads TGTGCCAGCAGCCAGCTTACAGGGATTAACTATGGCTACACCTTC.

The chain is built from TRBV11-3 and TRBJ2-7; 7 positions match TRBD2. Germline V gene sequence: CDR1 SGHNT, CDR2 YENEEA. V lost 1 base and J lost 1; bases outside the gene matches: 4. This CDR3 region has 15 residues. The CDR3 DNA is TGTGCCAGCAGCTTAGGCGGGAGCTCGTCCTACGAGCAGTACTTC. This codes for CASSLGGSSSYEQYF.

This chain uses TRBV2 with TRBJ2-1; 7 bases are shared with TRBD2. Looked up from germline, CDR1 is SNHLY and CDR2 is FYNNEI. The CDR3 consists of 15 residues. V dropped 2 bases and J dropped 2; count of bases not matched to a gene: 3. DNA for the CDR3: TGTGCCAGCAGTGAACTACGGGGGGCCTACAATGAGCAGTTCTTC. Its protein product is CASSELRGAYNEQFF.

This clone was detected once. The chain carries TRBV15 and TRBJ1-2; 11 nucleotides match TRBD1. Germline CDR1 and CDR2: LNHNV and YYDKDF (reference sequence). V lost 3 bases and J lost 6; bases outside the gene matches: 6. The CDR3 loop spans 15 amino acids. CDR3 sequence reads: CATSRDRGPGNGYTF. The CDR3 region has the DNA TGTGCCACCAGCAGGGACAGGGGGCCGGGGAATGGCTACACCTTC. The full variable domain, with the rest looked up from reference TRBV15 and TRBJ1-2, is DAMVIQNPRYQVTQFGKPVTLSCSQTLNHNVMYWYQQKSSQAPKLLFHYYDKDFNNEADTPDNFQSRRPNTSFCFLDIRSPGLGDTAMYLCATSRDRGPGNGYTFGSGTRLTVV.

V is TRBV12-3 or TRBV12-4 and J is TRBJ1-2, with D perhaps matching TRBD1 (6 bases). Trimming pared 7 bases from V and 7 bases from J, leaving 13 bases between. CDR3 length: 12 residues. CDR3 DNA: TGTGCCAGCATGCTCCGGGACACTGGCTACACCTTC. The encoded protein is CASMLRDTGYTF.

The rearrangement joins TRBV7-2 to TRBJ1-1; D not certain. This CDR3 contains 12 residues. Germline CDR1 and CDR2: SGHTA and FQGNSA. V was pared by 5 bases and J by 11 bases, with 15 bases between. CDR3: CASSPSLSAAFF. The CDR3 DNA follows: TGTGCCAGCAGCCCGAGCCTGAGTGCGGCTTTCTTT.

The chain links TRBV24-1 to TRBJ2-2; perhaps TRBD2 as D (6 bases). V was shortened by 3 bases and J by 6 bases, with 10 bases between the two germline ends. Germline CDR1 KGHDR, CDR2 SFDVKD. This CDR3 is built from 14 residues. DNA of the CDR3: TGTGCCACCAGTGATCCAGCGGGTGCCGGGGAGCTGTTTTTT. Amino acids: CATSDPAGAGELFF.

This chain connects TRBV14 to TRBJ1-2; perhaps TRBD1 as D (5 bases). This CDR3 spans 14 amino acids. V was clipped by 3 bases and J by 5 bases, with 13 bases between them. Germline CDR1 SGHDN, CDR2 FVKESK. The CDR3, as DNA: TGTGCCAGCAGCCAGATGGGGGGGAGTTATGGCTACACCTTC. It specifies CASSQMGGSYGYTF.

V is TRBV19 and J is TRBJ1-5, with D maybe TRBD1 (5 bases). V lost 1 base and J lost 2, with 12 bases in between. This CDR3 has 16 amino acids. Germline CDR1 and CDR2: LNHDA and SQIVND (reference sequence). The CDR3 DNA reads TGTGCCAGTAGTATAGCCCCAGGGTCGGGCAATCAGCCCCAGCATTTT. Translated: CASSIAPGSGNQPQHF.

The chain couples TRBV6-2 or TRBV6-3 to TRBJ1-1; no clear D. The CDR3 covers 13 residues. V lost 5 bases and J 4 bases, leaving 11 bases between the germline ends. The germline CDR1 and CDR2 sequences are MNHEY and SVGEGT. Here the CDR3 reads CASSKWVGTEAFF. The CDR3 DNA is TGTGCCAGCAGTAAATGGGTTGGCACTGAAGCTTTCTTT.

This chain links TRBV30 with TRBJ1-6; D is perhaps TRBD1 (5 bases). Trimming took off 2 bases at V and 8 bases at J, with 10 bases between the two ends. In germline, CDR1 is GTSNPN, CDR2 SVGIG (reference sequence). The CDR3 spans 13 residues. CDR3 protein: CAWSPGDHSPLHF. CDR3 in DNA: TGTGCCTGGAGTCCCGGGGACCATTCACCCCTCCACTTT.

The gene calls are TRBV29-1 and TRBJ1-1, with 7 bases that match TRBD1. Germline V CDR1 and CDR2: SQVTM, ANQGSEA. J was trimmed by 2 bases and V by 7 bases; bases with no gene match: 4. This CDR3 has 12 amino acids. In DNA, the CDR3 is TGCAGCGCTACAGGGGCCAACACTGAAGCTTTCTTT. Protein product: CSATGANTEAFF. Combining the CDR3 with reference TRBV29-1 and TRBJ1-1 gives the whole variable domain SAVISQKPSRDICQRGTSLTIQCQVDSQVTMMFWYRQQPGQSLTLIATANQGSEATYESGFVIDKFPISRPNLTFSTLTVSNMSPEDSSIYLCSATGANTEAFFGQGTRLTVV.

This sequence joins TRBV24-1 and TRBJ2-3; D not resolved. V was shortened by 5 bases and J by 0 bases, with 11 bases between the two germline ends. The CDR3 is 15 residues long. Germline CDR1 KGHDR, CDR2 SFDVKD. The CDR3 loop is CATSAADFSTDTQYF. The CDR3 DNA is TGTGCCACCAGTGCCGCCGACTTTAGCACAGATACGCAGTATTTT.

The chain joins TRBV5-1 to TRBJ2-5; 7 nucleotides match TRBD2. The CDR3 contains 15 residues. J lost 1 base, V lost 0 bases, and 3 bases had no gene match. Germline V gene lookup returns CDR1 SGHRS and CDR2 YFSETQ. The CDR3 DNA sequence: TGCGCCAGCAGCTTGGCCCTAGCGGCCCAAGAGACCCAGTACTTC. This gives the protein CASSLALAAQETQYF.

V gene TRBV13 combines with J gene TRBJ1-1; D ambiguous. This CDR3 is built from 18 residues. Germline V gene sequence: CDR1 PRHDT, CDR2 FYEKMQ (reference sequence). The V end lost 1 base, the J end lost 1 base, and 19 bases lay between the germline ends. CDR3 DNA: TGTGCCAGCAGCTTAGACTTATCCGGACCTCCTCCGAACACTGAAGCTTTCTTT. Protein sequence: CASSLDLSGPPPNTEAFF.

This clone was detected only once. CDR3: CASSPSPGSNEQYF. The DNA for the CDR3 is TGTGCCAGCAGCCCCAGCCCCGGGAGTAACGAGCAGTACTTC. The genes are TRBV7-2 and TRBJ2-7, with D possibly being TRBD2 (6 bases). Trimming took 5 bases from V and 5 from J, leaving 16 bases between them. The CDR3 consists of 14 residues. CDR1 and CDR2 from the germline V gene are SGHTA and FQGNSA.

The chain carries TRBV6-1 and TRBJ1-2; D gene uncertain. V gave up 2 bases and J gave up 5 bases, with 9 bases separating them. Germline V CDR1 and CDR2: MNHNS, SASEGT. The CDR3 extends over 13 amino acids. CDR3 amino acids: CASSENESYGYTF. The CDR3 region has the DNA TGTGCCAGCAGTGAAAACGAGTCTTATGGCTACACCTTC.

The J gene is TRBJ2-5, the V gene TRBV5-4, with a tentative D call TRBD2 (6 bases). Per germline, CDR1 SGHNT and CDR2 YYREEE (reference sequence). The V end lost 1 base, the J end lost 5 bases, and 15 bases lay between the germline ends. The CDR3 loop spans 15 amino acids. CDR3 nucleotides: TGTGCCAGCAGCTTGAAGGGAGGTCTGGGGGAGACCCAGTACTTC. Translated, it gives CASSLKGGLGETQYF.

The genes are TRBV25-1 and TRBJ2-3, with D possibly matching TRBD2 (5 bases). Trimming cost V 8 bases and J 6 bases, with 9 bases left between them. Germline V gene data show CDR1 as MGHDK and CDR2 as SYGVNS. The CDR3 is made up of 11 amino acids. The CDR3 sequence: CASGGLDTQYF. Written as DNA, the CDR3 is TGTGCCAGCGGAGGTCTGGATACGCAGTATTTT.

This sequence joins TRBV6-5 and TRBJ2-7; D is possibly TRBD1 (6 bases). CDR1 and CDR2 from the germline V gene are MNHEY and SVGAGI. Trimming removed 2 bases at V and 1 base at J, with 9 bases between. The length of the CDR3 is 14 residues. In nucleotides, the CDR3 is TGTGCCAGCAGTTACATGCAGGGGTCCTACGAGCAGTACGTC. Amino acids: CASSYMQGSYEQYV.

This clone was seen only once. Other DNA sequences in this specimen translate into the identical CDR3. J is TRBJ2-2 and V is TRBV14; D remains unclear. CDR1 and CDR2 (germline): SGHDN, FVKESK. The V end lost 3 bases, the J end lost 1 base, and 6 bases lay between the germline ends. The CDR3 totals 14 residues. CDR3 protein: CASSQVRNTGELFF. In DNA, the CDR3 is TGTGCCAGCAGCCAGGTGCGGAACACCGGGGAGCTGTTTTTT.

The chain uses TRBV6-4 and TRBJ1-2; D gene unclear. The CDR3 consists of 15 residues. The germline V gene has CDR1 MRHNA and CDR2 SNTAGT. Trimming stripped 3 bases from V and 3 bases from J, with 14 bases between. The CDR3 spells CASSDRGRGDYGYTF. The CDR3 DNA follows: TGTGCCAGCAGTGATCGAGGGCGCGGGGACTATGGCTACACCTTC.